This TCR beta chain derives from a study of response to subunit inactivated influenza vaccine (dated by TCRdb to the late 2010s). For the wider study: Deep quantitative profiling of the T cell receptor repertoire was used in the study to follow responses to a trivalent subunit inactivated influenza vaccine.

As to this clonotype: No cognate antigen has been identified for it. Base quality data are lacking; no much larger clone is found one base away.

The library relied on RT-PCR. Sequencing took place on an Illumina HiSeq 2500. TCRdb handled the public reads itself, with Q25 trimming in fastp and clone calling in MiXCR, and kept productive beta chains. Records with the same CDR3 protein are collapsed into one entry carrying the most frequent genes and DNA. Here the sample has roughly 570,000 distinct CDR3 sequences; 12% to 15% occur a single time. Around 10% of the sample comes from the top ten. In the germline V gene, CDR1 corresponds to KGHDR and CDR2 to SFDVKD. Trimming accounts for 4 bases at V and 9 bases at J, while the number of junction bases matched to no gene is 0. The CDR3 measures 12 amino acids from cysteine to phenylalanine. This entry keeps only the CDR3 DNA: 36 bases, framed from base 1. Broad study findings and their caveats: The authors proposed that each seasonal influenza vaccination may bring in only a limited number of new T cells.

Material: PBMCs from blood, obtained 11 to 12 days after vaccination. The sequence links TRBV24-1 to TRBJ1-4, with 8 central nucleotides matching TRBD1. The source of this sequence is a man aged 50 to 59 who received an inactivated influenza vaccine. Donor details come from another sample of the same person, matched by shared clones. The DNA is as follows: TGTGCCACCAGTGACAGGGGGCAAAAACTGTTTTTT. This yields the protein CATSDRGQKLFF.